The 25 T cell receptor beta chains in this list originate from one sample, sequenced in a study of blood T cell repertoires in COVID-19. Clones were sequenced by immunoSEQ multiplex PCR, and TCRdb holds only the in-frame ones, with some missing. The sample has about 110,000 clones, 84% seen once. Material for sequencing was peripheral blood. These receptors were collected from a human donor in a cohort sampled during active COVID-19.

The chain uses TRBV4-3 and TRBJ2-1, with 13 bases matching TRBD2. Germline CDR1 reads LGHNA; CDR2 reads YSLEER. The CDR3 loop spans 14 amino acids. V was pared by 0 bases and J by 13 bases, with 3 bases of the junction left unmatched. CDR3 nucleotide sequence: TGCGCCAGCAGCCAAGAGGGACTAGCGGGAAACCAGTTCTTC. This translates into CASSQEGLAGNQFF.

The CDR3 DNA reads TGTGCCAGCAGGCCTGACAGGGCGAGGGGCTACACCTTC. Translation: CASRPDRARGYTF. This sequence joins TRBV28 and TRBJ1-2; 7 nucleotides agree with TRBD1. There are 13 residues in the CDR3. V was clipped by 6 bases and J by 8 bases; unmatched bases: 9. CDR1 is MDHEN and CDR2 is SYDVKM in the germline V gene.

The CDR3 spells CASRTETNYGYTF. As DNA, the CDR3 is TGTGCCAGCAGGACAGAGACTAACTATGGCTACACCTTC. The chain couples TRBV6-5 to TRBJ1-2, with a possible D match to TRBD1 (5 bases). Trimming left V 6 bases short and J 0 bases short, with 8 bases between. Germline lookup yields CDR1 MNHEY and CDR2 SVGAGI. This CDR3 region has 13 residues.

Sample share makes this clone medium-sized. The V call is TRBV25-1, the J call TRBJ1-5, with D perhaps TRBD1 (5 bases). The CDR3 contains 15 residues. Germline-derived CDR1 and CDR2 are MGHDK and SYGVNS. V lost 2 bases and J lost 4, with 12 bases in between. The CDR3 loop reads CASSENSGNNQPQHF. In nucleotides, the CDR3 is TGTGCCAGCAGTGAAAACTCAGGGAATAATCAGCCCCAGCATTTT. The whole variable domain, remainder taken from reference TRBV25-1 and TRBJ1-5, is EADIYQTPRYLVIGTGKKITLECSQTMGHDKMYWYQQDPGMELHLIHYSYGVNSTEKGDLSSESTVSRIRTEHFPLTLESARPSHTSQYLCASSENSGNNQPQHFGDGTRLSIL.

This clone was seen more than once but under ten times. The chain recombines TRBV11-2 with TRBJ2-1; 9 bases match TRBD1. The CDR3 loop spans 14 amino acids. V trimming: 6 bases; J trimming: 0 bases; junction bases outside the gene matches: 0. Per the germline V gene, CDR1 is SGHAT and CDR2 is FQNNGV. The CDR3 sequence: CASRGQGSYNEQFF. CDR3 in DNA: TGTGCCAGCAGGGGACAGGGCTCCTACAATGAGCAGTTCTTC.

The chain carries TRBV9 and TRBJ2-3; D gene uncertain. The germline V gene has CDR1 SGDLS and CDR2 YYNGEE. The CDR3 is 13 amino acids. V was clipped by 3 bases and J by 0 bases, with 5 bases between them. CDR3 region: CASSGASTDTQYF. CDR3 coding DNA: TGTGCCAGCAGCGGAGCAAGCACAGATACGCAGTATTTT.

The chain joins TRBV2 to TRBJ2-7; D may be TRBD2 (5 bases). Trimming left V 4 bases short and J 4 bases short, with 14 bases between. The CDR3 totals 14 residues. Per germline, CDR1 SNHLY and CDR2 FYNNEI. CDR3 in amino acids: CASSAEGLGYEQYF. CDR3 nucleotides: TGTGCCAGCAGTGCAGAGGGCCTGGGGTACGAGCAGTACTTC.

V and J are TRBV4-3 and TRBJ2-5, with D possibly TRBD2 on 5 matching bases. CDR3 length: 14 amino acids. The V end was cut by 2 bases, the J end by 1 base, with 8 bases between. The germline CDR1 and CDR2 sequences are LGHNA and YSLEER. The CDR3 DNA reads TGCGCCAGCAGCCAACTCAGCGGCCAAGAGACCCAGTACTTC. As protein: CASSQLSGQETQYF.

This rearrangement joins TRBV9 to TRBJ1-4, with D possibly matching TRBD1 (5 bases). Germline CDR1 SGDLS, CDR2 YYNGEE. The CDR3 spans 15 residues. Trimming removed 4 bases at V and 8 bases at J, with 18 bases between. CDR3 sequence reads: CASSLVGAMDEKLFF. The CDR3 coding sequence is TGTGCCAGCAGCCTCGTTGGGGCCATGGACGAAAAACTGTTTTTT.

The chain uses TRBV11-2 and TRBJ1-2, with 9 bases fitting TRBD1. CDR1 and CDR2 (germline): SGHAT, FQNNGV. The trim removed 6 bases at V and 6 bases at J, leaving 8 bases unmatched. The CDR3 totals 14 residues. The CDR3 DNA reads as TGTGCCAGCAGACAGACAGGGGGTAGTGATGGCTACACCTTC. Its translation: CASRQTGGSDGYTF.

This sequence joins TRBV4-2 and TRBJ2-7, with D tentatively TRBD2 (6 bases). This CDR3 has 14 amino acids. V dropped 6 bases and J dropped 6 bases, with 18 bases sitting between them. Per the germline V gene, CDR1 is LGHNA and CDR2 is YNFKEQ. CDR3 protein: CASRPDSGVGEQYF. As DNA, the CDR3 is TGTGCCAGCAGGCCTGATTCGGGGGTCGGCGAGCAGTACTTC.

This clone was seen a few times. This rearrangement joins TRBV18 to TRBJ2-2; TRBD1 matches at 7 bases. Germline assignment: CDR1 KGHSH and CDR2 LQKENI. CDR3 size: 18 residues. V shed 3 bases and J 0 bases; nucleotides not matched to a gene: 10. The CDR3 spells CASSPLAQGPSNTGELFF. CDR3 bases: TGTGCCAGCTCACCTCTAGCACAGGGGCCTTCGAACACCGGGGAGCTGTTTTTT. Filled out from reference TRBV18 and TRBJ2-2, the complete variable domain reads NAGVMQNPRHLVRRRGQEARLRCSPMKGHSHVYWYRQLPEEGLKFMVYLQKENIIDESGMPKERFSAEFPKEGPSILRIQQVVRGDSAAYFCASSPLAQGPSNTGELFFGEGSRLTVL.

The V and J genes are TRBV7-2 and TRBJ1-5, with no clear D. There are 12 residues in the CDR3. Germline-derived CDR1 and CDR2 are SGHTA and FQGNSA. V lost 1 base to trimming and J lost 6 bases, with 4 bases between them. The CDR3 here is CASSLGGQPQHF. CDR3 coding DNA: TGTGCCAGCAGCTTAGGCGGTCAGCCCCAGCATTTT. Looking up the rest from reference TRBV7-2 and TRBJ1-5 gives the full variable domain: GAGVSQSPSNKVTEKGKDVELRCDPISGHTALYWYRQSLGQGLEFLIYFQGNSAPDKSGLPSDRFSAERTGGSVSTLTIQRTQQEDSAVYLCASSLGGQPQHFGDGTRLSIL.

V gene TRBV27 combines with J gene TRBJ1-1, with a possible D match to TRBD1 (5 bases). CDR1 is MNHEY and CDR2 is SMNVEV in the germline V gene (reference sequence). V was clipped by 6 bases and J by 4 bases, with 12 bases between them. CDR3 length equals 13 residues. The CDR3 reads CASRGGVITEAFF. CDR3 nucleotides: TGTGCCAGCAGGGGAGGGGTGATCACTGAAGCTTTCTTT.

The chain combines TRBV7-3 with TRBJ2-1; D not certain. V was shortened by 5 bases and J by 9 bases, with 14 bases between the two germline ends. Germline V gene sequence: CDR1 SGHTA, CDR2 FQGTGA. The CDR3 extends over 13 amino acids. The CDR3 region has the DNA TGTGCCAGCAGCCAGCACTATGCCGGTGAGCAGTTCTTC. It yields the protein CASSQHYAGEQFF.

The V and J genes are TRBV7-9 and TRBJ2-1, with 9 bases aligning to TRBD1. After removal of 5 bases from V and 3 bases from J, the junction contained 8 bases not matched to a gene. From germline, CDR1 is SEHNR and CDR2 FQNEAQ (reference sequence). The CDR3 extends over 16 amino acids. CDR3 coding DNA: TGTGCCAGCAGCGAAGAGACAGGGGGACACTACAATGAGCAGTTCTTC. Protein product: CASSEETGGHYNEQFF. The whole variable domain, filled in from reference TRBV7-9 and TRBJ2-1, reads DTGVSQNPRHKITKRGQNVTFRCDPISEHNRLYWYRQTLGQGPEFLTYFQNEAQLEKSRLLSDRFSAERPKGSFSTLEIQRTEQGDSAMYLCASSEETGGHYNEQFFGPGTRLTVL.

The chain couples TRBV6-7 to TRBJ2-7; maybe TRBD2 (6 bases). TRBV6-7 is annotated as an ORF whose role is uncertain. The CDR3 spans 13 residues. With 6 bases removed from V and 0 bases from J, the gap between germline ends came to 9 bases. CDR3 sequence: CASSHGSSYEQYV. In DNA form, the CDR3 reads TGTGCCAGCAGCCACGGGAGCTCCTACGAGCAGTACGTC.

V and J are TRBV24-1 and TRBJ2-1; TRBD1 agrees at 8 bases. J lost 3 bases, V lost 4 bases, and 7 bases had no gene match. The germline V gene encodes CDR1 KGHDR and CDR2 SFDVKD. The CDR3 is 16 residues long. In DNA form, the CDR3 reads TGTGCCACCAGTGACCCCGGACAGGGACACTACAATGAGCAGTTCTTC. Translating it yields CATSDPGQGHYNEQFF.

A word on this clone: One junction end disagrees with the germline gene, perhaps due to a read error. CDR3 in amino acids: CAWNMGSQGSTEAFF. CDR3 DNA sequence: TGTGCTTGGAATATGGGCAGCCAAGGGAGCACTGAAGCTTTCTTT. The V call is TRBV30, the J call TRBJ1-1; no firm D call. Looked up from germline, CDR1 is GTSNPN and CDR2 is SVGIG (reference sequence). There are 15 residues in the CDR3.

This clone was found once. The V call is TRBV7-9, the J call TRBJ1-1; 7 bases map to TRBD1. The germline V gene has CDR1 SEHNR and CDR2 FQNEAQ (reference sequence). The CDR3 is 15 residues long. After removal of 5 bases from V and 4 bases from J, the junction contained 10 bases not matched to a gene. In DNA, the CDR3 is TGTGCCAGCAGCGATCGGGACAGATTCTCCACTGAAGCTTTCTTT. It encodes CASSDRDRFSTEAFF.

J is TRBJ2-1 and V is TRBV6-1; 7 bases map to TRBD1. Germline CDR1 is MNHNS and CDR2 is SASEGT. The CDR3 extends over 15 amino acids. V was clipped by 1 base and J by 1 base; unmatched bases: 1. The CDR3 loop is CASSEEQGSYNEQFF. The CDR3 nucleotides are TGTGCCAGCAGTGAAGAACAGGGGTCCTACAATGAGCAGTTCTTC.

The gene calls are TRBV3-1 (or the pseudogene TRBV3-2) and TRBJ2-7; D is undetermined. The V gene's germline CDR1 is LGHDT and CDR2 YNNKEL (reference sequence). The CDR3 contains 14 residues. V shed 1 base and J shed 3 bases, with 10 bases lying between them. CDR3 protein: CASSQGSGDYEQYF. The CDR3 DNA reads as TGTGCCAGCAGCCAAGGTTCCGGAGACTACGAGCAGTACTTC.

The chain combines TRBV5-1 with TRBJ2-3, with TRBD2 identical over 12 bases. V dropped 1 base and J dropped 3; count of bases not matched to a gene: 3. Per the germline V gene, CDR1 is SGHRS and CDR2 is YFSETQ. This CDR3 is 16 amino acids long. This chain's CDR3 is CASSLTGTSGTDTQYF. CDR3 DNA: TGCGCCAGCAGCTTGACCGGGACTAGCGGGACAGATACGCAGTATTTT. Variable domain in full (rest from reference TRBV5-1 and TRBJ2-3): KAGVTQTPRYLIKTRGQQVTLSCSPISGHRSVSWYQQTPGQGLQFLFEYFSETQRNKGNFPGRFSGRQFSNSRSEMNVSTLELGDSALYLCASSLTGTSGTDTQYFGPGTRLTVL.

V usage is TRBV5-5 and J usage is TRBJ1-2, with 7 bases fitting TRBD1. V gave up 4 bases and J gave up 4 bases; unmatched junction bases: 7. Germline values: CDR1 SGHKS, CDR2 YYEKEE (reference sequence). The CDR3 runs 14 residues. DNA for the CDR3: TGTGCCAGCAGCACGTCGACAGGGACCTATGGCTACACCTTC. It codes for CASSTSTGTYGYTF. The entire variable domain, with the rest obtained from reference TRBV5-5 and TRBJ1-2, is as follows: DAGVTQSPTHLIKTRGQQVTLRCSPISGHKSVSWYQQVLGQGPQFIFQYYEKEERGRGNFPDRFSARQFPNYSSELNVNALLLGDSALYLCASSTSTGTYGYTFGSGTRLTVV.

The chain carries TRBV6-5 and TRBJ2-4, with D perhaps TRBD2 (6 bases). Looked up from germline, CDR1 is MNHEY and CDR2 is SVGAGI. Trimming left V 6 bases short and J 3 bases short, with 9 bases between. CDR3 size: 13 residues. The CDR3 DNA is TGTGCCAGCAGGTCGGGAGACAAAAACATTCAGTACTTC. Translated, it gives CASRSGDKNIQYF.